The clone carrying this TCR beta chain was observed many times. Its specificity is unknown. This sample was taken from a study of T-cell memory formation after mild COVID-19. Across the study: TCR clusters were largely donor specific. Points from the study as a whole: The pre-infection memory compartment contained some responding clones, suggesting cross-reactive memory joined.

The CDR3 length is 16 residues. Trimming removed 2 bases from V and 7 bases from J; junction bases left unmatched: 8. One entry per CDR3 protein, called by TCRdb with MiXCR from the 5' RACE reads. Of under 200,000 distinct CDR3 sequences detected, roughly 28% appear once; the ten largest clones hold around 12%. Sequenced material: PBMCs or a T cell subset sorted from them (not recorded which). The sequence came from an adult woman who had mild COVID-19 (a few samples of this study predate the infection). Cell type and time point are not known. The chain combines TRBV12-3 or TRBV12-4 with TRBJ2-1; 10 bases are a match to TRBD2. CDR3 residues: CASSLRVSGRVNEQFF. In DNA, the CDR3 is TGTGCCAGCAGTTTAAGGGTGAGCGGGAGGGTTAATGAGCAGTTCTTC.